This T cell receptor (beta chain) was captured by sequencing in a study of post-analysis software for immune sequencing data. Unique molecular identifiers were built into the TCR beta cDNA libraries. TCRdb called the PCR reads again in MiXCR, with one record for every CDR3 protein. The table records 380,000 or so distinct CDR3 sequences, roughly 38% of them present only once. Study conclusions and caveats: About 5 TRBV segments were significantly more frequent in patients than in controls. TRBV5-6, TRBV5-1 and TRBV20-1 were among these segments.

Germline V gene lookup returns CDR1 SGHRS and CDR2 YFSETQ. The germline V and J ends were trimmed by 4 bases and 2 bases, with 13 bases remaining between them. This CDR3 contains 14 residues. This clonotype was picked up a small number of times. As yet, its antigen is unknown. This chain links TRBV5-1 with TRBJ2-7, with TRBD2 as a possible D gene (6 bases). The sequence was obtained from a girl aged 10-17 years with multiple sclerosis. Material: blood. DNA for the CDR3: TGCGCCAGCAGCCCCACCCCGGGAGCCTACGAGCAGTACTTC. Its translation is CASSPTPGAYEQYF.